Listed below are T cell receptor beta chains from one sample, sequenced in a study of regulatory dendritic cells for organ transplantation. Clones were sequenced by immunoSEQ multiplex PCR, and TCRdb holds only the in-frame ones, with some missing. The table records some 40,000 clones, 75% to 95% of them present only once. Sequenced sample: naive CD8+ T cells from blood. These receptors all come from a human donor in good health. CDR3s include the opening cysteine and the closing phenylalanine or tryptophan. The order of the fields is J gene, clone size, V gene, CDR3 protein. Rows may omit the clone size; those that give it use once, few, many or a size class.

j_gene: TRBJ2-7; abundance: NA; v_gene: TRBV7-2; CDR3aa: CASSLAGSGGYEQYF
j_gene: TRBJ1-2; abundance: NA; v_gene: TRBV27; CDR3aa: CASFGVQPATGNYGYTF
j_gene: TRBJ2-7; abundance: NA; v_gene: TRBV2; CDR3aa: CASSEAGQSSYEQYF
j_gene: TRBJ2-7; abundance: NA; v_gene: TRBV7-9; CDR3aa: CASSPQGTGTYEQYF
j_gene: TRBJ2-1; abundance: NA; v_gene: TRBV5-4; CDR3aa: CASSLATSWEQFF
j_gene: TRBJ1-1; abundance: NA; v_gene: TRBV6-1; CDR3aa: CASSPSLWTEAFF
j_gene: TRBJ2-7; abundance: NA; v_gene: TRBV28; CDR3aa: CASSVPRPSYEQYF
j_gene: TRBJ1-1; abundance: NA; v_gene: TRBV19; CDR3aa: CASSIVSGGHTEAFF
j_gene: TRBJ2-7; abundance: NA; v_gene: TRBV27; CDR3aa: CASSFTSVTVYEQYF
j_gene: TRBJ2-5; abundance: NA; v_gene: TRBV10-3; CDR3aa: CAISEAPPAKETQYF
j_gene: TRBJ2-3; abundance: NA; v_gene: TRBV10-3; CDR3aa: CAISPGTSGGTDTQYF
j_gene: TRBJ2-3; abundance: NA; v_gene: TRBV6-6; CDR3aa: CASRAGDGTDTQYF
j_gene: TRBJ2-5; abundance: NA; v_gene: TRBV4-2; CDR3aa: CASSQYNQERRETQYF
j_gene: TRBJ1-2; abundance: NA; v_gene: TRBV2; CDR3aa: CARDRPGHDYGYTF
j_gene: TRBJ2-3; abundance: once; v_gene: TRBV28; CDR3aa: CASRLAPLGTDTQYF
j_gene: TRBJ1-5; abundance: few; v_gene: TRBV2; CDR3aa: CASSGRLRASDQPQHF
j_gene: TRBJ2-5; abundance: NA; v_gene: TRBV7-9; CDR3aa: CASSSNRGLETQYF
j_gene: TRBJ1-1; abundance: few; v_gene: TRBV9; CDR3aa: CASSAGQRYTEAFF
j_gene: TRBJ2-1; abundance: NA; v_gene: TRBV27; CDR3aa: CASSLLGNEQFF
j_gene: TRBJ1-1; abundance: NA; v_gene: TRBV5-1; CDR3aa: CASSMWLGAEAFF
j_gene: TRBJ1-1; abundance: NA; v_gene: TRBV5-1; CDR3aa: CASSLLRGNTEAFF
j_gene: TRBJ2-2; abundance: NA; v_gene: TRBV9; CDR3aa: CASSGSGLGNTGELFF
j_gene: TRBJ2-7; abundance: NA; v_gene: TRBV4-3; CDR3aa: CASSQDAGFPYEQYF
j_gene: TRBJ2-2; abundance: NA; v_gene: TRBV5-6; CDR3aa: CASSLSDWARNTGELFF
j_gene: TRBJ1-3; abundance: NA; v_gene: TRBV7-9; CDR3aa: CASSWWDRDSGNTIYF
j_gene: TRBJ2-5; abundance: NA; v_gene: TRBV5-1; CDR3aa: CASSLSTGGIETQYF
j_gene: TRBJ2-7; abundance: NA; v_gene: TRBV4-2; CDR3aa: CASARGLRNEQYF